The 17 T cell receptor beta chains below all came from one sample that was sequenced in a study of graft-versus-host responses after intestinal transplantation. TCRdb's copy holds only in-frame clones and misses some; the assay was immunoSEQ multiplex PCR. The table records 15,000 to 20,000 clones, almost 85% of them present only once. The sample here was PBMCs, taken 14 days after transplant. The receptors shown here come from a human patient who received an intestinal transplant, so some T cells may come from the graft donor.

The chain couples TRBV10-1 to TRBJ1-5; TRBD1 is a possible D gene (5 bases). Trimming removed 10 bases at V and 2 bases at J, with 24 bases between. This CDR3 is 17 amino acids long. From germline, CDR1 is WNHNN and CDR2 SYGVQD (reference sequence). In DNA form, the CDR3 reads TGCGCCATAGAAGGGGATACAACGAGCGGTGGCAATCAGCCCCAGCATTTT. It translates to CAIEGDTTSGGNQPQHF.

The J gene is TRBJ2-5, the V gene TRBV13; TRBD1 matches 10 bases. The V gene end was trimmed by 4 bases and the J gene end by 2 bases; junction bases not matched to a gene: 7. From germline, CDR1 is PRHDT and CDR2 FYEKMQ (reference sequence). This CDR3 spans 16 amino acids. The CDR3 region has the DNA TGTGCCAGCAGCTCGCCCGGGACAGGGGCTCAAGAGACCCAGTACTTC. As protein: CASSSPGTGAQETQYF.

This clone was observed a few times. The chain recombines TRBV27 with TRBJ2-1; 11 bases are shared with TRBD2. Looked up from germline, CDR1 is MNHEY and CDR2 is SMNVEV (reference sequence). V trimming: 3 bases; J trimming: 4 bases; junction bases outside the gene matches: 5. CDR3 size: 16 residues. CDR3 coding DNA: TGTGCCAGCAGTTTGGGTAGCGGGGGGGCGTACAATGAGCAGTTCTTC. The encoded protein is CASSLGSGGAYNEQFF.

The chain carries TRBV28 and TRBJ2-7, with 8 nucleotides matching TRBD2. V was pared by 2 bases and J by 3 bases, with 9 bases of the junction left unmatched. In germline, CDR1 is MDHEN, CDR2 SYDVKM. This CDR3 contains 16 residues. In DNA form, the CDR3 reads TGTGCCAGCAGTTTACGGATAGCGGGGAGAATCTACGAGCAGTACTTC. Protein product: CASSLRIAGRIYEQYF.

The chain recombines TRBV27 with TRBJ2-1; 9 bases match TRBD1. Germline V gene sequence: CDR1 MNHEY, CDR2 SMNVEV (reference sequence). The CDR3 extends over 17 amino acids. V was clipped by 0 bases and J by 3 bases; unmatched bases: 6. The CDR3 bases are TGTGCCAGCAGTTTATCTGCGACAGGGGGGGGCTACAATGAGCAGTTCTTC. Translation gives CASSLSATGGGYNEQFF.

For the CDR3, the DNA is TGTGCCAGCAGCCCTTCTAGCGGGGGGGCCAGGTGGGCCGGGGAGCTGTTTTTT. It yields the protein CASSPSSGGARWAGELFF. The chain couples TRBV9 to TRBJ2-2; the match to TRBD2 covers 12 bases. The trim removed 4 bases at V and 6 bases at J, leaving 13 bases unmatched. The CDR3 runs to 18 residues. Germline V gene sequence: CDR1 SGDLS, CDR2 YYNGEE.

CDR3 sequence reads: CASSALLAGVAKNIQYF. In DNA form, the CDR3 reads TGTGCCAGTAGTGCCCTTTTAGCGGGAGTAGCCAAAAACATTCAGTACTTC. The chain combines TRBV19 with TRBJ2-4, with TRBD2 matching 9 bases. Looked up from germline, CDR1 is LNHDA and CDR2 is SQIVND (reference sequence). The trim removed 5 bases at V and 0 bases at J, leaving 8 bases unmatched. The CDR3 extends over 17 amino acids. The entire variable domain, with the rest obtained from reference TRBV19 and TRBJ2-4, is as follows: DGGITQSPKYLFRKEGQNVTLSCEQNLNHDAMYWYRQDPGQGLRLIYYSQIVNDFQKGDIAEGYSVSREKKESFPLTVTSAQKNPTAFYLCASSALLAGVAKNIQYFGAGTRLSVL.

The chain joins TRBV11-2 to TRBJ1-1, with TRBD1 identical over 7 bases. Losses at the gene ends were 5 bases for V and 4 bases for J; bases not matched to a gene: 4. Germline CDR1 reads SGHAT; CDR2 reads FQNNGV. The CDR3 spans 13 residues. The CDR3 loop is CASSERGRTEAFF. The CDR3 bases are TGTGCCAGCAGCGAAAGGGGGCGCACTGAAGCTTTCTTT.

The CDR3 loop is CAWATSADTQYF. The CDR3 DNA sequence: TGTGCCTGGGCCACATCGGCAGATACGCAGTATTTT. The V and J genes are TRBV30 and TRBJ2-3; D is ambiguous. The CDR3 loop spans 12 amino acids. Trimming cost V 5 bases and J 4 bases, with 10 bases left between them. Germline loops: CDR1 GTSNPN, CDR2 SVGIG (reference sequence). Full variable domain (outside the CDR3, taken from reference TRBV30 and TRBJ2-3): SQTIHQWPATLVQPVGSPLSLECTVEGTSNPNLYWYRQAAGRGLQLLFYSVGIGQISSEVPQNLSASRPQDRQFILSSKKLLLSDSGFYLCAWATSADTQYFGPGTRLTVL.

The chain joins TRBV19 to TRBJ1-4; TRBD1 aligns across 9 bases. The CDR3 sequence is 15 residues long. The V and J ends lost 6 bases and 3 bases, in that order; junction bases with no gene match: 5. Looked up from germline, CDR1 is LNHDA and CDR2 is SQIVND (reference sequence). The CDR3, as DNA: TGTGCCAGTAGGCTACGACAGGGGGCTAATGAAAAACTGTTTTTT. Its translation: CASRLRQGANEKLFF.

This clone was counted once. The chain combines TRBV4-1 with TRBJ2-6, with D hard to call. Trimming cost V 2 bases and J 2 bases, with 7 bases left between them. Germline values: CDR1 MGHRA, CDR2 YSYEKL. This CDR3 comprises 15 residues. This chain's CDR3 is CASSQTRAGANVLTF. CDR3 coding DNA: TGCGCCAGCAGCCAAACCCGCGCTGGGGCCAACGTCCTGACTTTC.

V and J are TRBV7-9 and TRBJ1-1; D gene ambiguous. CDR3 length: 14 amino acids. CDR1 is SEHNR and CDR2 is FQNEAQ in the germline V gene (reference sequence). Trimming took 1 base from V and 0 from J, leaving 6 bases between them. The CDR3 nucleotides are TGTGCCAGCAGCTTAGGGCGGGTGAACACTGAAGCTTTCTTT. Its protein is CASSLGRVNTEAFF.

This clone appeared a few times. The chain couples TRBV14 to TRBJ1-5; 11 nucleotides line up with TRBD1. Trimming cost V 4 bases and J 1 base; bases outside gene matches: 6. Germline values: CDR1 SGHDN, CDR2 FVKESK. This CDR3 region has 17 residues. The CDR3, as DNA: TGTGCCAGCAGCCTAAACCGGGACAGGGGGAGCAATCAGCCCCAGCATTTT. Translating gives CASSLNRDRGSNQPQHF.

This chain links TRBV19 with TRBJ2-7, with D perhaps being TRBD1 or TRBD2 (5 bases each). Trimming shortened V by 1 base and J by 8 bases, and 12 bases separated the two germline ends. Germline CDR1 LNHDA, CDR2 SQIVND (reference sequence). This CDR3 is built from 13 residues. Written as DNA, the CDR3 is TGTGCCAGTAGTATAGCGTTATCGGGGCAGCAGTACTTC. This sequence encodes CASSIALSGQQYF.

The rearrangement links TRBV28 to TRBJ2-3; TRBD1 matches 10 bases. The CDR3 contains 15 residues. Germline V gives CDR1 MDHEN, CDR2 SYDVKM. With 5 bases clipped from V and 3 bases from J, the junction kept 5 bases outside the gene matches. CDR3 nucleotides: TGTGCCAGCAGTGGCTCGGGACAGGGGACAGATACGCAGTATTTT. This translates into CASSGSGQGTDTQYF.

This chain links TRBV6-6 with TRBJ2-3; TRBD2 matches 10 bases. Germline V CDR1 and CDR2: MNHNY, SVGAGI (reference sequence). There are 16 residues in the CDR3. After removal of 9 bases from V and 2 bases from J, the junction contained 11 bases not matched to a gene. This CDR3 is CASRRGTSDPTDTQYF. CDR3 bases: TGTGCCAGTAGGAGAGGGACTAGCGACCCCACAGATACGCAGTATTTT.

The chain employs TRBV6-1 and TRBJ2-1; 10 bases map to TRBD2. V shed 6 bases and J 5 bases; nucleotides not matched to a gene: 7. The CDR3 extends over 15 amino acids. The germline gives CDR1 MNHNS, CDR2 SASEGT. The CDR3 region is CASSESGGANNEQFF. CDR3 nucleotide sequence: TGTGCCAGCAGCGAAAGCGGGGGGGCCAACAATGAGCAGTTCTTC.